These 23 T cell receptor beta chains share one sample of origin, sequenced in a study of T cell repertoires in cytomegalovirus infection (dated by TCRdb to the late 2010s). Sequencer: Illumina HiSeq 1500. TCRdb trimmed public reads at Q25 via fastp, called clones via MiXCR and kept in-frame beta chains. Entries that share a CDR3 protein sequence are merged under the most common genes and DNA. The sample table lists around 170,000 distinct CDR3 sequences, around 15% of them with a count of one. The ten largest clones represent 25% to 30% of the sample. The specimen was PBMCs. The receptors derive from a human donor in good health (CMV status not recorded). Some clones in this sample may be carry-over from other donors' samples.

This clonotype was seen ten or more times. The chain carries TRBV7-2 and TRBJ1-2; TRBD1 matches 7 bases. The germline CDR1 and CDR2 sequences are SGHTA and FQGNSA. V gave up 5 bases and J gave up 3 bases; unmatched junction bases: 9. The CDR3 loop spans 15 amino acids. Here the CDR3 reads CASSLPQTGHYGYTF. In nucleotides, the CDR3 is TGTGCCAGCAGCCTCCCCCAGACAGGGCACTATGGCTACACCTTC.

The sample holds many counts of this clonotype. The chain recombines TRBV12-5 with TRBJ2-1; TRBD1 is a possible D gene (5 bases). Germline values: CDR1 LGHNT, CDR2 FRNRAP. The CDR3 has 15 residues. V lost 6 bases to trimming and J lost 3 bases, with 15 bases between them. CDR3 sequence reads: CASGLRVGLYNEQFF. In DNA form, the CDR3 reads TGTGCTAGTGGGTTAAGGGTGGGGCTCTACAATGAGCAGTTCTTC. Filled out from reference TRBV12-5 and TRBJ2-1, the complete variable domain reads DARVTQTPRHKVTEMGQEVTMRCQPILGHNTVFWYRQTMMQGLELLAYFRNRAPLDDSGMPKDRFSAEMPDATLATLKIQPSEPRDSAVYFCASGLRVGLYNEQFFGPGTRLTVL.

The rearrangement links TRBV28 to TRBJ1-3; D unresolved. This CDR3 spans 12 amino acids. Germline CDR1 MDHEN, CDR2 SYDVKM. V was cut by 11 bases and J by 2 bases, with 10 bases left in between. Here the CDR3 reads CAGRTPGNTIYF. The CDR3 bases are TGTGCCGGCCGGACCCCTGGAAACACCATATATTTT.

This clonotype was seen ten or more times. V gene TRBV19 combines with J gene TRBJ2-1; perhaps TRBD1 as D (6 bases). The CDR3 runs to 15 residues. The V and J ends lost 8 bases and 8 bases respectively, with 22 bases between them. In germline, CDR1 is LNHDA, CDR2 SQIVND (reference sequence). The CDR3 here is CASRTPGTPVDEQFF. In nucleotides, the CDR3 is TGTGCCAGTCGGACCCCCGGGACACCGGTCGATGAGCAGTTCTTC.

The chain links TRBV29-1 to TRBJ2-5; D gene ambiguous. Looked up from germline, CDR1 is SQVTM and CDR2 is ANQGSEA. This CDR3 comprises 14 residues. The V end was cut by 3 bases, the J end by 0 bases, with 11 bases between. The CDR3 protein is CSVETPGNQETQYF. The CDR3 nucleotides read TGCAGCGTTGAGACGCCAGGAAACCAAGAGACCCAGTACTTC.

V is TRBV20-1 and J is TRBJ1-5; 9 bases agree with TRBD1. V was clipped by 8 bases and J by 5 bases; unmatched bases: 7. The germline V gene encodes CDR1 DFQATT and CDR2 SNEGSKA (reference sequence). This CDR3 spans 13 amino acids. CDR3 sequence: CSTTGGGDQPQHF. CDR3 nucleotides: TGCAGTACTACAGGGGGCGGAGATCAGCCCCAGCATTTT.

As DNA, the CDR3 is TGTGCCAGCAGCCAGCTAATGAACACCGGGGAGCTGTTTTTT. This encodes CASSQLMNTGELFF. The V and J genes are TRBV14 and TRBJ2-2; no clear D. Germline CDR1 and CDR2: SGHDN and FVKESK. The CDR3 is made up of 14 amino acids. The V end was cut by 3 bases, the J end by 1 base, with 6 bases between.

The chain carries TRBV5-1 and TRBJ1-3; D is perhaps TRBD1 (5 bases). CDR1 and CDR2 from the germline V gene are SGHRS and YFSETQ. The length of the CDR3 is 15 residues. V was pared by 1 base and J by 2 bases, with 10 bases between. The CDR3 loop is CASSLLRGTGNTIYF. The CDR3 DNA reads as TGCGCCAGCAGCTTGCTCCGGGGCACTGGAAACACCATATATTTT. Complete variable domain (other parts from reference TRBV5-1 and TRBJ1-3): KAGVTQTPRYLIKTRGQQVTLSCSPISGHRSVSWYQQTPGQGLQFLFEYFSETQRNKGNFPGRFSGRQFSNSRSEMNVSTLELGDSALYLCASSLLRGTGNTIYFGEGSWLTVV.

This clonotype was counted ten times or more. The chain employs TRBV15 and TRBJ1-5; no firm D call. V dropped 0 bases and J dropped 0 bases, with 9 bases sitting between them. This CDR3 has 16 amino acids. CDR1 and CDR2 (germline): LNHNV, YYDKDF (reference sequence). CDR3 nucleotide sequence: TGTGCCACCAGCAGAGAGGCAGCATATAGCAATCAGCCCCAGCATTTT. Protein: CATSREAAYSNQPQHF.

The chain recombines TRBV28 with TRBJ2-1, with D perhaps matching TRBD1 or TRBD2 (6 bases each). CDR3 length: 14 amino acids. Trimming left V 4 bases short and J 8 bases short, with 15 bases between. CDR1 is MDHEN, CDR2 SYDVKM, per germline. DNA of the CDR3: TGTGCCAGCAGTTACGGGGGCGGGAAAGATGAGCAGTTCTTC. Amino acid sequence: CASSYGGGKDEQFF.

The chain carries TRBV6-2 or TRBV6-3 and TRBJ2-1; TRBD1 aligns across 7 bases. The V segment lost 7 bases and the J segment 6 bases; nucleotides outside the gene matches: 15. The V gene's germline CDR1 is MNHEY and CDR2 SVGEGT. This CDR3 has 16 amino acids. The CDR3 DNA reads as TGTGCCAGCACCACGGTGCAGGGGGTGACCCCCAATGAGCAGTTCTTC. Its translation is CASTTVQGVTPNEQFF.

This CDR3 is CSVPGRADGYTF. Here the CDR3 DNA reads TGCAGCGTCCCCGGACGGGCGGATGGCTACACCTTC. The J gene is TRBJ1-2, the V gene TRBV29-1; D is uncertain. V was trimmed by 6 bases and J by 6 bases, leaving 14 bases between them. The length of the CDR3 is 12 residues. Germline V CDR1 and CDR2: SQVTM, ANQGSEA.

This rearrangement joins TRBV30 to TRBJ1-1; 7 nucleotides match TRBD1. Unmatched junction bases numbered 3, after V lost 0 bases and J lost 5 bases. Looked up from germline, CDR1 is GTSNPN and CDR2 is SVGIG (reference sequence). This CDR3 is 13 amino acids long. CDR3 sequence (DNA): TGTGCCTGGAGTGTAGAACAGGGGACTGAAGCTTTCTTT. As protein: CAWSVEQGTEAFF.

This clonotype was seen ten or more times. The chain uses TRBV24-1 and TRBJ2-3, with D perhaps matching TRBD1 (6 bases). CDR1 is KGHDR and CDR2 is SFDVKD in the germline V gene. V was cut by 4 bases and J by 5 bases, with 18 bases left in between. The CDR3 has 16 amino acids. CDR3 nucleotides: TGTGCCACCAGTGACCCCGGACAGTCGATTGGAGATACGCAGTATTTT. Protein sequence: CATSDPGQSIGDTQYF.

This clonotype came up once. V usage is TRBV30 and J usage is TRBJ2-7; TRBD2 is a possible D gene (7 bases). The CDR3 loop spans 15 amino acids. V shed 0 bases and J shed 2 bases, with 14 bases lying between them. From germline, CDR1 is GTSNPN and CDR2 SVGIG (reference sequence). The chain's CDR3 is CAWSVRGDKPYEQYF. DNA of the CDR3: TGTGCCTGGAGTGTACGGGGGGACAAGCCCTACGAGCAGTACTTC.

This clonotype was seen only a few times. The genes are TRBV7-4 and TRBJ2-7, with D possibly TRBD1 on 5 matching bases. V lost 3 bases, J lost 9 bases, and 21 bases lay in between. Germline-derived CDR1 and CDR2 are SGHVT and SQSDAQ. The CDR3 runs 15 residues. CDR3 DNA sequence: TGTGCCAGCAGCTTCTCAGGGCCGGGTTTAAGAGGGCAGTACTTC. As protein: CASSFSGPGLRGQYF. Together with reference TRBV7-4 and TRBJ2-7, the CDR3 gives the full variable domain: GAGVSQSPRYKVAKRGRDVALRCDSISGHVTLYWYRQTLGQGSEVLTYSQSDAQRDKSGRPSGRFSAERPERSVSTLKIQRTEQGDSAVYLCASSFSGPGLRGQYFGPGTRLTVT.

This clonotype was detected ten times or more. This chain joins TRBV27 and TRBJ2-3; D not resolved. Trimming pared 5 bases from V and 1 base from J, leaving 10 bases between. This CDR3 is built from 14 residues. Germline-derived CDR1 and CDR2 are MNHEY and SMNVEV (reference sequence). The CDR3 DNA reads as TGTGCCAGCAGTCTCGACATAGGCACAGATACGCAGTATTTT. This gives the protein CASSLDIGTDTQYF.

This clonotype was seen at least ten times. The V gene is TRBV10-3, the J gene TRBJ2-5; D remains ambiguous. The CDR3 has 15 residues. Germline values: CDR1 ENHRY, CDR2 SYGVKD. V was clipped by 8 bases and J by 1 base, with 17 bases between them. CDR3 residues: CAISYGSTAQETQYF. CDR3 nucleotide sequence: TGTGCCATCTCTTACGGAAGTACAGCCCAAGAGACCCAGTACTTC.

There are many counts of this clonotype. The rearrangement links TRBV20-1 to TRBJ1-5; D is ambiguous. V lost 3 bases, J lost 6 bases, and 6 bases lay in between. In germline, CDR1 is DFQATT, CDR2 SNEGSKA (reference sequence). The CDR3 has 11 amino acids. The CDR3 DNA reads as TGCAGTGCTAGCGCCGGTCAGCCCCAGCATTTT. Translating gives CSASAGQPQHF.

The gene calls are TRBV2 and TRBJ2-1; 9 bases map to TRBD2. Germline V gene sequence: CDR1 SNHLY, CDR2 FYNNEI. Trimming cost V 7 bases and J 8 bases; bases outside gene matches: 15. The CDR3 is made up of 16 amino acids. Here the CDR3 reads CASTRLAAHPLDEQFF. The DNA of the CDR3 is TGTGCCAGCACCCGACTAGCGGCCCATCCCTTGGATGAGCAGTTCTTC.

Turning to this clonotype: Without the conserved terminal phenylalanine or tryptophan, this CDR3 likely stems from a read error. The V gene is TRBV14, the J gene TRBJ2-7; no definite D call. The germline V gene has CDR1 SGHDN and CDR2 FVKESK. The CDR3 sequence is 11 residues long. The CDR3 DNA reads as TGTACCAGCAGCCAAGCCCACGAGCAGTACTAC. It specifies CTSSQAHEQYY.

The V and J genes are TRBV12-3 or TRBV12-4 and TRBJ1-1, with D possibly being TRBD1 (5 bases). The germline V and J ends were trimmed by 3 bases and 5 bases, with 10 bases remaining between them. The CDR3 covers 13 residues. Here the CDR3 reads CASSLGDRTEAFF. CDR3 DNA: TGTGCCAGCAGTTTGGGGGACCGTACTGAAGCTTTCTTT.

This clonotype was seen ten or more times. The V and J genes are TRBV7-2 and TRBJ2-5; TRBD1 agrees at 7 bases. Per germline, CDR1 SGHTA and CDR2 FQGNSA. V lost 2 bases to trimming and J lost 0 bases; unmatched junction nucleotides: 12. The CDR3 runs 18 residues. The CDR3 bases are TGTGCCAGCAGCTTATTGGCAGGGGGAAGCCGGTACCAAGAGACCCAGTACTTC. It encodes CASSLLAGGSRYQETQYF.